The clone carrying this TCR beta chain appeared many times. Its antigen is as yet unknown. This record belongs to a study of response to subunit inactivated influenza vaccine. TCRdb redid the calling of the RT-PCR reads with MiXCR, one entry per CDR3 protein. In the table there are approximately 700,000 distinct CDR3 sequences, roughly 13% of which are singletons. Points from the study as a whole: A suggestion made by the authors is that each seasonal influenza vaccination recruits few new T cells.

V was cut by 0 bases and J by 4 bases, with 10 bases left in between. CDR3 size: 15 residues. Per the germline V gene, CDR1 is SGDLS and CDR2 is YYNGEE. The source material was PBMCs from blood, sampled 14 days before vaccination. The receptor's source is a man aged 50 to 60 who received an inactivated influenza vaccine. V usage is TRBV9 and J usage is TRBJ2-2, with D perhaps TRBD1 or TRBD2 (5 bases each). The CDR3 DNA reads as TGTGCCAGCAGCGTAGGAGGGGCCAGCACCGGGGAGCTGTTTTTT. It yields the protein CASSVGGASTGELFF.